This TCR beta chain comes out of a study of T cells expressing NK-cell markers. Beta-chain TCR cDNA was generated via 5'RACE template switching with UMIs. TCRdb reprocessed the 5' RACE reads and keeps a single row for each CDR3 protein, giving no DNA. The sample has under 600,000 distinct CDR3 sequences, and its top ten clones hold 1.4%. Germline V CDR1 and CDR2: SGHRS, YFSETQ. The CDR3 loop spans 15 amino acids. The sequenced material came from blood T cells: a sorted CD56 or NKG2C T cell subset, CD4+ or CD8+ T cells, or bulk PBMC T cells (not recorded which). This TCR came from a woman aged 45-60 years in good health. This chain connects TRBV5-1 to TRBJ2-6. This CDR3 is CASSFGSSGANVLTF.